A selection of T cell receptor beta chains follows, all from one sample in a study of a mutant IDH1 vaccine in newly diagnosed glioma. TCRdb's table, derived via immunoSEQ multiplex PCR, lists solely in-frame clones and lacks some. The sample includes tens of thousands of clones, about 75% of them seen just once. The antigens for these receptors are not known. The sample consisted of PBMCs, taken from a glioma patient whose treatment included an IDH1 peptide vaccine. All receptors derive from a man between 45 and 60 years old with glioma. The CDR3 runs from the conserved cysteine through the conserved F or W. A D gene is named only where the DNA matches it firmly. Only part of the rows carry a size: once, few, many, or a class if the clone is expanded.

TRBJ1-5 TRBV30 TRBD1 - CAWQGQRNQPQHF TGTGCCTGGCAGGGACAGCGTAATCAGCCCCAGCATTTT
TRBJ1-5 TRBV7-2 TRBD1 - CASSFGTAKQPQHF TGTGCCAGCAGCTTCGGGACAGCTAAACAGCCCCAGCATTTT
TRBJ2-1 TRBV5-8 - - CASSLMGENEQFF TGTGCCAGCAGCTTAATGGGCGAGAATGAGCAGTTCTTC
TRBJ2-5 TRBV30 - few CAWSVQVGLMGTQYF TGTGCCTGGAGTGTACAAGTCGGACTAATGGGGACCCAGTACTTC
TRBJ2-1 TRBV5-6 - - CASSLRLNNEQFF TGTGCCAGCAGCTTGAGGCTGAATAATGAGCAGTTCTTC
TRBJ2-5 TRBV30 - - CAWDLGGETQYF TGTGCCTGGGACTTGGGTGGGGAGACCCAGTACTTC
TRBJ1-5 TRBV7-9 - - CASSQWGQPQHF TGTGCCAGCTCTCAGTGGGGTCAGCCCCAGCATTTT
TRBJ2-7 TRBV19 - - CASSGGNYEQYF TGTGCCAGTAGTGGGGGAAACTACGAGCAGTACTTC
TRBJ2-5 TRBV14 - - CASSQVRGETQYF TGTGCCAGCAGCCAAGTGAGGGGAGAGACCCAGTACTTC
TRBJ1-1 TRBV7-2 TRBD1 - CASSLRQGNTEAFF TGTGCCAGCAGCTTAAGACAGGGAAACACTGAAGCTTTCTTT
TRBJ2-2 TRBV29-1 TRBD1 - CSARTGGFTGELFF TGCAGCGCCCGGACAGGGGGCTTCACCGGGGAGCTGTTTTTT
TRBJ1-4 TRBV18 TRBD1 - CASSGTATNEKLFF TGTGCCAGCTCAGGGACAGCAACTAATGAAAAACTGTTTTTT
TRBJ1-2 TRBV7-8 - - CASSPGTRGLYGYTF TGTGCCAGCAGCCCTGGAACGAGGGGACTTTATGGCTACACCTTC
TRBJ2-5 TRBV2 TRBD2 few CASRPGLAGGYQETQYF TGTGCCAGCAGACCGGGACTAGCGGGGGGGTACCAAGAGACCCAGTACTTC
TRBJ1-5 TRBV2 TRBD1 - CASIKDRGWNQPQHF TGTGCCAGCATTAAAGACAGGGGTTGGAATCAGCCCCAGCATTTT
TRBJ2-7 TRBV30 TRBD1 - CAWNRGSYEQYF TGTGCCTGGAACAGGGGCTCCTACGAGCAGTACTTC
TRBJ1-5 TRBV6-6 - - CASSPDSNQPQHF TGTGCCAGCAGCCCCGATAGTAATCAGCCCCAGCATTTT
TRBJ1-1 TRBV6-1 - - CASSDGTEVAFF TGTGCCAGCAGTGACGGCACTGAGGTAGCTTTCTTT
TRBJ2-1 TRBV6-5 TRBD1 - CASRTTGGVYNEQFF TGTGCCAGCAGGACGACAGGGGGCGTCTACAATGAGCAGTTCTTC
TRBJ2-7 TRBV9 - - CASSVEQGHSYEQYF TGTGCCAGCAGCGTAGAACAGGGCCACTCCTACGAGCAGTACTTC
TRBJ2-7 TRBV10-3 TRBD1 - CAMGTAGPYEQYF TGTGCCATGGGGACAGCCGGTCCCTACGAGCAGTACTTC
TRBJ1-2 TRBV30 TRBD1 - CAWSRDRLNYGYTF TGTGCCTGGAGTCGGGACAGGCTAAACTATGGCTACACCTTC
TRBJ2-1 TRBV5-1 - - CASARRPGEQFF TGCGCCAGCGCCCGCCGCCCCGGGGAGCAGTTCTTC
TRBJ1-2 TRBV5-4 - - CASSSENYGYTF TGTGCCAGCAGCTCCGAAAACTATGGCTACACCTTC
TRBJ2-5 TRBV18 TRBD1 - CASSPLGETGKETQYF TGTGCCAGCTCACCCTTAGGGGAGACAGGGAAAGAGACCCAGTACTTC
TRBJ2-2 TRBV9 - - CASSAHPAGVSTGELFF TGTGCCAGCAGCGCCCACCCTGCAGGGGTATCCACCGGGGAGCTGTTTTTT
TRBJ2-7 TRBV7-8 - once CASSSGRMIQYEQYF TGTGCCAGCAGCTCGGGACGGATGATTCAGTACGAGCAGTACTTC
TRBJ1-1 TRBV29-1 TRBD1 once CSAPLQGAYTEAFF TGCAGCGCTCCGTTACAGGGGGCCTACACTGAAGCTTTCTTT
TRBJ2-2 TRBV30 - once CAWALGVAGELFF TGTGCCTGGGCGTTAGGGGTGGCCGGGGAGCTGTTTTTT
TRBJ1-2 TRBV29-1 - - CSVQGRGDYGYTF TGCAGCGTTCAGGGACGCGGAGATTATGGCTACACCTTC
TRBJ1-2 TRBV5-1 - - CASSLEASNYGYTF TGCGCCAGCAGCTTGGAAGCCAGCAACTATGGCTACACCTTC
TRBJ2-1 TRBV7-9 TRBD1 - CASTSPGQGNNEQFF TGTGCCAGCACCTCCCCGGGACAGGGTAACAATGAGCAGTTCTTC
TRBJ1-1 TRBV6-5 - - CASSPTPRNTEAFF TGTGCCAGCAGCCCGACACCGAGGAATACTGAAGCTTTCTTT
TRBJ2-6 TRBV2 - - CASSDSSGANVLTF TGTGCCAGCAGTGACAGCTCTGGGGCCAACGTCCTGACTTTC
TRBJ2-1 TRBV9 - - CASSASGYYYDEQFF TGTGCCAGCAGCGCCTCGGGATACTACTACGATGAGCAGTTCTTC
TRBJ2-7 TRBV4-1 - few CASSHRVGDEQYF TGCGCCAGCAGCCACAGGGTAGGGGACGAGCAGTACTTC
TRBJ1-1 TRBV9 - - CASSVASSGTEAFF TGTGCCAGCAGCGTAGCCTCGTCGGGGACTGAAGCTTTCTTT
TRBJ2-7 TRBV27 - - CASSLSNRDHEQYF TGTGCCAGCAGTTTATCGAACAGGGACCACGAGCAGTACTTC
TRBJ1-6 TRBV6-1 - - CASSARGSLYSPLHF TGTGCCAGCAGTGCGCGGGGCTCCCTCTATTCACCCCTCCACTTT
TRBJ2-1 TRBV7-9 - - CASSLEEGTGGRFF TGTGCCAGCAGCTTAGAGGAGGGAACCGGAGGCCGGTTCTTC
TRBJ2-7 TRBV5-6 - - CASSGYSYEQYF TGTGCCAGCAGTGGCTATTCCTACGAGCAGTACTTC